The sample holds many counts of the clone carrying this TCR beta chain. The CDR3 loop spans 14 amino acids. V lost 6 bases and J lost 9; bases outside the gene matches: 11. Germline V lookup: CDR1 MDHEN, CDR2 SYDVKM. The data stem from a study of blood T cell repertoires in COVID-19. Here immunoSEQ multiplex PCR was the method, and the copy in TCRdb shows in-frame clones only, minus some. The table shows about 260,000 clones, with 83% occurring only once. The chain carries TRBV28 and TRBJ2-1, with 7 bases aligning to TRBD2. The source material was peripheral blood. The origin of this receptor is a woman aged 45-60 years who had recovered from COVID-19. This CDR3 reads CASSPPAGYGEQFF. The CDR3 region has the DNA TGTGCCAGCAGCCCCCCAGCGGGATATGGTGAGCAGTTCTTC.